These T cell receptor beta chains were read from a single sample in a study of cytomegalovirus exposure and HLA in healthy donors. The assay was immunoSEQ multiplex PCR, and TCRdb's table has in-frame clones only and misses some. The sample shows about 130,000 clones, 60% to 80% of them seen only once. Specimen: PBMCs. These receptors all come from a woman aged 60-75 years in good health and CMV-seropositive. CDR3s include the opening cysteine and the closing phenylalanine or tryptophan. D genes are given only for firm matches. A row's size may be missing; if present it is once, few, many or a size class.

clone_size: few
d_call: TRBD1
j_call: TRBJ1-4
v_call: TRBV2
cdr3_aa: CASRDRQGRGPNEKLFF
cdr3_nt: TGTGCCAGCAGGGACCGACAGGGGAGGGGACCTAATGAAAAACTGTTTTTT

clone_size: .
d_call: .
j_call: TRBJ1-1
v_call: TRBV19
cdr3_aa: CASSIGWGIMNTEAFF
cdr3_nt: TGTGCCAGTAGTATAGGTTGGGGCATTATGAACACTGAAGCTTTCTTT

clone_size: .
d_call: TRBD1
j_call: TRBJ2-5
v_call: TRBV11-2
cdr3_aa: CASSAPRDRGLPWETQYF
cdr3_nt: TGTGCCAGCAGCGCCCCCAGGGACAGGGGCCTCCCGTGGGAGACCCAGTACTTC

clone_size: .
d_call: .
j_call: TRBJ1-2
v_call: TRBV19
cdr3_aa: CASWRAGGYTF
cdr3_nt: TGTGCCAGTTGGAGGGCGGGGGGCTACACCTTC

clone_size: .
d_call: .
j_call: TRBJ1-3
v_call: TRBV18
cdr3_aa: CASSPSPLSGNTIYF
cdr3_nt: TGTGCCAGCTCACCGTCCCCACTCTCTGGAAACACCATATATTTT

clone_size: .
d_call: .
j_call: TRBJ1-1
v_call: TRBV7-7
cdr3_aa: CASSLARGTEAFF
cdr3_nt: TGTGCTAGCAGCTTAGCGCGGGGGACTGAAGCTTTCTTT

clone_size: .
d_call: TRBD2
j_call: TRBJ2-7
v_call: TRBV10-3
cdr3_aa: CASSEAGTTAYEQYF
cdr3_nt: TGTGCCAGCAGTGAAGCTGGGACTACCGCCTACGAGCAGTACTTC

clone_size: .
d_call: .
j_call: TRBJ1-2
v_call: TRBV25-1
cdr3_aa: CASSDYGYTF
cdr3_nt: TGTGCCAGCTCCGACTATGGCTACACCTTC

clone_size: .
d_call: .
j_call: TRBJ2-2
v_call: TRBV5-1
cdr3_aa: CASSSATGNTGELFF
cdr3_nt: TGCGCCAGCAGCTCGGCGACTGGGAACACCGGGGAGCTGTTTTTT

clone_size: .
d_call: .
j_call: TRBJ2-1
v_call: TRBV6-1
cdr3_aa: CASTSQSYEQFF
cdr3_nt: TGTGCCAGCACAAGCCAAAGTTATGAGCAGTTCTTC

clone_size: few
d_call: TRBD2
j_call: TRBJ2-7
v_call: TRBV18
cdr3_aa: CASSPLTSGAYEQYF
cdr3_nt: TGTGCCAGCTCACCACTAACTAGCGGAGCCTACGAGCAGTACTTC

clone_size: .
d_call: TRBD1
j_call: TRBJ2-1
v_call: TRBV19
cdr3_aa: CASSSTGGNEQFF
cdr3_nt: TGTGCCAGTAGTTCTACAGGGGGCAATGAGCAGTTCTTC

clone_size: .
d_call: .
j_call: TRBJ2-3
v_call: TRBV6-6
cdr3_aa: CASSYSRGSSTDTQYF
cdr3_nt: TGTGCCAGCAGTTACTCGAGGGGGTCTAGCACAGATACGCAGTATTTT

clone_size: once
d_call: .
j_call: TRBJ1-4
v_call: TRBV7-2
cdr3_aa: CASSSRDWGTDNEKLFF
cdr3_nt: TGTGCCAGCAGCTCCCGGGATTGGGGAACCGATAATGAAAAACTGTTTTTT

clone_size: few
d_call: TRBD2
j_call: TRBJ2-1
v_call: TRBV6-6
cdr3_aa: CASINSGGAYEQFF
cdr3_nt: TGTGCCAGCATTAATAGCGGGGGGGCATATGAGCAGTTCTTC

clone_size: .
d_call: TRBD1
j_call: TRBJ1-3
v_call: TRBV2
cdr3_aa: CASSRDRGRGNTIYF
cdr3_nt: TGTGCCAGCAGTCGGGACAGGGGGCGCGGAAACACCATATATTTT

clone_size: few
d_call: TRBD2
j_call: TRBJ2-3
v_call: TRBV6-1
cdr3_aa: CASRIAGGEDTQYF
cdr3_nt: TGTGCCAGCAGAATAGCGGGGGGGGAGGATACGCAGTATTTT

clone_size: .
d_call: .
j_call: TRBJ2-3
v_call: TRBV6-1
cdr3_aa: CASQGSTDTQYF
cdr3_nt: TGTGCCAGCCAGGGTTCCACAGATACGCAGTATTTT

clone_size: .
d_call: TRBD1
j_call: TRBJ2-5
v_call: TRBV6-1
cdr3_aa: CAGRQGAGETQYF
cdr3_nt: TGTGCCGGGAGACAGGGGGCGGGGGAGACCCAGTACTTC

clone_size: .
d_call: TRBD1
j_call: TRBJ1-2
v_call: TRBV18
cdr3_aa: CASSPGQDYGYTF
cdr3_nt: TGTGCCAGCTCTCCCGGACAGGATTATGGCTACACCTTC

clone_size: .
d_call: .
j_call: TRBJ2-7
v_call: TRBV2
cdr3_aa: CASSPRESFAGGEQYF
cdr3_nt: TGTGCCAGCAGTCCTAGAGAATCGTTCGCTGGAGGCGAGCAGTACTTC

clone_size: .
d_call: .
j_call: TRBJ2-3
v_call: TRBV7-3
cdr3_aa: CASSLSGDTQYF
cdr3_nt: TGTGCCAGCAGCTTATCGGGGGATACGCAGTATTTT

clone_size: few
d_call: TRBD1
j_call: TRBJ1-5
v_call: TRBV5-1
cdr3_aa: CASSPDRVPQHF
cdr3_nt: TGCGCCAGCAGCCCAGACAGGGTTCCCCAGCATTTT

clone_size: .
d_call: TRBD2
j_call: TRBJ2-7
v_call: TRBV29-1
cdr3_aa: CSVVERGYEQYF
cdr3_nt: TGCAGCGTTGTGGAGCGGGGGTACGAGCAGTACTTC

clone_size: .
d_call: .
j_call: TRBJ1-4
v_call: TRBV5-1
cdr3_aa: CASSPNQGLGEKLFF
cdr3_nt: TGCGCCAGCAGCCCTAATCAGGGGTTGGGTGAAAAACTGTTTTTT

clone_size: .
d_call: .
j_call: TRBJ1-6
v_call: TRBV10-3
cdr3_aa: CAISPTGRDSPLHF
cdr3_nt: TGTGCCATCAGCCCAACAGGGCGAGATTCACCCCTCCACTTT

clone_size: few
d_call: .
j_call: TRBJ1-5
v_call: TRBV5-3
cdr3_aa: CARSLAGNQPQHF
cdr3_nt: TGTGCCAGAAGCTTGGCCGGGAATCAGCCCCAGCATTTT

clone_size: .
d_call: .
j_call: TRBJ1-1
v_call: TRBV7-9
cdr3_aa: CASSSQGAYTEAFF
cdr3_nt: TGTGCCAGCAGCTCGCAGGGCGCGTACACTGAAGCTTTCTTT

clone_size: .
d_call: TRBD1
j_call: TRBJ1-5
v_call: TRBV7-3
cdr3_aa: CASKGTVYQPQHF
cdr3_nt: TGTGCCAGCAAGGGGACAGTGTATCAGCCCCAGCATTTT

clone_size: .
d_call: TRBD1
j_call: TRBJ1-2
v_call: TRBV7-3
cdr3_aa: CASRIGTGGSYGYTF
cdr3_nt: TGTGCCAGCAGAATCGGGACAGGGGGCTCCTATGGCTACACCTTC

clone_size: .
d_call: TRBD1
j_call: TRBJ1-1
v_call: TRBV29-1
cdr3_aa: CSVVGQGAYTEAFF
cdr3_nt: TGCAGCGTTGTGGGACAGGGGGCATACACTGAAGCTTTCTTT

clone_size: .
d_call: .
j_call: TRBJ2-5
v_call: TRBV2
cdr3_aa: CASSEAGIYQETQYF
cdr3_nt: TGTGCCAGCAGTGAGGCAGGAATATACCAAGAGACCCAGTACTTC

clone_size: once
d_call: TRBD1
j_call: TRBJ1-2
v_call: TRBV7-9
cdr3_aa: CASSLTPGKGGYYGYTF
cdr3_nt: TGTGCCAGCAGCTTAACCCCGGGGAAAGGGGGCTACTATGGCTACACCTTC

clone_size: .
d_call: .
j_call: TRBJ2-3
v_call: TRBV6-6
cdr3_aa: CASSYTPLPGPDTQYF
cdr3_nt: TGTGCCAGCAGTTATACCCCCCTCCCTGGCCCAGATACGCAGTATTTT

clone_size: .
d_call: TRBD2
j_call: TRBJ2-2
v_call: TRBV27
cdr3_aa: CASSLLPGGTGELFF
cdr3_nt: TGTGCCAGCAGTTTACTCCCGGGGGGAACCGGGGAGCTGTTTTTT

clone_size: few
d_call: TRBD2
j_call: TRBJ2-7
v_call: TRBV9
cdr3_aa: CASSVARSGGDYEQYF
cdr3_nt: TGTGCCAGCAGCGTAGCGAGGAGCGGGGGGGACTACGAGCAGTACTTC

clone_size: .
d_call: TRBD1
j_call: TRBJ2-5
v_call: TRBV5-4
cdr3_aa: CASSGDREETQYF
cdr3_nt: TGTGCCAGCAGCGGGGACAGGGAGGAGACCCAGTACTTC

clone_size: few
d_call: .
j_call: TRBJ2-2
v_call: TRBV7-3
cdr3_aa: CASSLFPGTNTGELFF
cdr3_nt: TGTGCCAGCAGCTTATTCCCAGGCACGAACACCGGGGAGCTGTTTTTT